Here is one T cell receptor beta chain with its context. Its specificity is not known. The germline gives CDR1 SGHRS, CDR2 YFSETQ. This CDR3 region has 15 residues. The record originates from a study of monozygotic twins with inflammatory bowel disease. Findings and limits, study-wide: Healthy twins showed more clonotype sharing with others than IBD patients, especially patients with disease activity.

TCRdb re-called the 5' RACE reads and gives one entry per CDR3 protein, without DNA. Recorded for this sample: about 210,000 distinct CDR3 sequences. Sequenced sample: blood. The clonotype comes from a human donor with ulcerative colitis or Crohn's disease, or a healthy co-twin of an affected twin (not recorded which). J is TRBJ2-1 and V is TRBV5-1; lacking DNA, the TRBD2 call made by TCRdb goes unchecked. CDR3 residues: CASSWVGRIGNEQFF.